The sequence of this T cell receptor (beta chain) was determined in a study of cytomegalovirus exposure and HLA in healthy donors. Study-wide results and caveats: Researchers reportedly found TCR beta sequences accurately predicted most subjects' HLA-A and HLA-B alleles. In all likelihood, a cluster of highly shared sequence variants was a sequencing artifact.

Comment on this clone: What it recognizes is unknown.

Germline V gene sequence: CDR1 LNHNV, CDR2 YYDKDF (reference sequence). Trimming cost V 3 bases and J 3 bases; bases outside gene matches: 5. The CDR3 totals 15 residues. The PCR used 60 Vbeta and 13 Jbeta primers. Here immunoSEQ multiplex PCR was the method, and the copy in TCRdb shows in-frame clones only, minus some. Among roughly 200,000 clones listed, roughly 79% were seen once. The sequenced sample consisted of PBMCs. The TCR was taken from a male donor in good health and CMV-seronegative. The chain is built from TRBV15 and TRBJ1-5, with 7 bases identical to TRBD1. The CDR3 coding sequence is TGTGCCACCAGCAGGGGGGGACAGTTCAATCAGCCCCAGCATTTT. Protein product: CATSRGGQFNQPQHF.